What follows are 20 T cell receptor beta chains derived from one specimen sequenced in a study of CD8 T cells in ankylosing spondylitis. TCRdb analysed the 5' RACE reads with MiXCR anew, one entry per CDR3 protein. The sample yields 150,000 to 200,000 distinct CDR3 sequences, roughly 18% seen once. The specimen sequenced was blood, either unsorted or a sorted T cell fraction (not recorded which). Receptors were obtained from a male donor with ankylosing spondylitis or in good health (not recorded which).

The chain recombines TRBV3-1 with TRBJ1-2, with TRBD1 identical over 8 bases. The CDR3 totals 13 residues. The V segment lost 5 bases and the J segment 5 bases; nucleotides outside the gene matches: 4. Germline CDR1 and CDR2: LGHDT and YNNKEL (reference sequence). CDR3 residues: CASSTDREYGYTF. CDR3 nucleotides: TGTGCCAGCAGCACGGACAGGGAGTATGGCTACACCTTC.

This clonotype was found a few times. V and J are TRBV6-5 and TRBJ1-2; possibly TRBD1 for D (5 bases). Trimming left V 1 base short and J 6 bases short, with 24 bases between. The germline gives CDR1 MNHEY, CDR2 SVGAGI. The CDR3 consists of 18 residues. CDR3: CASSYFFRARGVADGYTF. The CDR3 DNA reads TGTGCCAGCAGTTACTTTTTCAGGGCCCGAGGGGTTGCGGATGGCTACACCTTC.

This clonotype was observed many times. The chain is built from TRBV28 and TRBJ1-5; D unclear. From germline, CDR1 is MDHEN and CDR2 SYDVKM. Trimming removed 2 bases from V and 13 bases from J, with 9 bases in between. The length of the CDR3 is 11 residues. The CDR3 spells CASSLGLGQHF. In DNA form, the CDR3 reads TGTGCCAGCAGTTTAGGCTTGGGACAGCATTTT.

The V call is TRBV30, the J call TRBJ2-3; maybe TRBD2 (6 bases). Trimming cost V 5 bases and J 4 bases, with 16 bases left between them. CDR3 length equals 14 residues. CDR1 and CDR2 (germline): GTSNPN, SVGIG (reference sequence). The CDR3 spells CAWQWRDGPDTQYF. DNA for the CDR3: TGTGCCTGGCAATGGAGGGATGGGCCAGATACGCAGTATTTT.

This rearrangement joins TRBV20-1 to TRBJ2-7; D may match TRBD1 or TRBD2 (5 bases each). The CDR3 length is 15 residues. Trimming took off 2 bases at V and 6 bases at J, with 20 bases between the two ends. Germline lookup yields CDR1 DFQATT and CDR2 SNEGSKA (reference sequence). CDR3 region: CSARWGRRIEGEQYF. The CDR3 DNA sequence: TGCAGTGCTAGATGGGGGAGAAGAATTGAGGGCGAGCAGTACTTC.

This clonotype has at least ten counts. CDR3 amino acids: CSAGANTAGTQYF. The CDR3 bases are TGCAGTGCGGGAGCGAACACCGCGGGGACCCAGTACTTC. This chain connects TRBV20-1 to TRBJ2-5; D possibly corresponds to TRBD2 (5 bases). Deletions cut 6 bases from V and 7 bases from J, with 18 bases between. The germline gives CDR1 DFQATT, CDR2 SNEGSKA (reference sequence). CDR3 size: 13 residues.

This chain links TRBV28 with TRBJ1-2; D is unclear. Trimming took off 5 bases at V and 4 bases at J, with 5 bases between the two ends. CDR1 MDHEN and CDR2 SYDVKM come from the germline V gene. CDR3 length equals 11 residues. CDR3 amino acids: CASSASYGYTF. For the CDR3, the DNA is TGTGCCAGCAGTGCCTCCTATGGCTACACCTTC.

As DNA, the CDR3 is TGCGCCAGCAGGCCTATTAGCAGCAGCTCCTACAATGAGCAGTTCTTC. Protein: CASRPISSSSYNEQFF. J is TRBJ2-1 and V is TRBV5-1; D gene ambiguous. This CDR3 contains 16 residues. The germline V gene encodes CDR1 SGHRS and CDR2 YFSETQ. The V end was cut by 5 bases, the J end by 0 bases, with 15 bases between.

This clonotype was seen many times. The rearrangement uses TRBV20-1 and TRBJ2-2, with unresolved D. V was clipped by 6 bases and J by 3 bases, with 14 bases between them. Germline V gene sequence: CDR1 DFQATT, CDR2 SNEGSKA (reference sequence). The CDR3 extends over 14 amino acids. The DNA of the CDR3 is TGCAGTGCCCACACCTTCGACGACACCGGGGAGCTGTTTTTT. Amino acid sequence: CSAHTFDDTGELFF.

This clonotype appeared many times. The chain uses TRBV20-1 and TRBJ2-1; D is possibly TRBD2 (6 bases). The V end lost 2 bases, the J end lost 5 bases, and 13 bases lay between the germline ends. Germline V gene lookup returns CDR1 DFQATT and CDR2 SNEGSKA (reference sequence). The CDR3 totals 14 residues. The CDR3 here is CSARQGGADNEQFF. CDR3 in DNA: TGCAGTGCTAGACAGGGCGGGGCCGACAATGAGCAGTTCTTC.

This clonotype was detected ten times or more. CDR3 DNA sequence: TGTGCCAGCAGTGAAGGGATCCGGGACAACTCCTACGAGCAGTACTTC. It encodes CASSEGIRDNSYEQYF. The J gene is TRBJ2-7, the V gene TRBV6-1; D is possibly TRBD1 (6 bases). Deletions cut 1 base from V and 0 bases from J, with 13 bases between. Germline V gene data show CDR1 as MNHNS and CDR2 as SASEGT. This CDR3 comprises 16 residues.

There are many counts of this clonotype. V gene TRBV29-1 combines with J gene TRBJ2-2; 9 bases match TRBD1. Germline assignment: CDR1 SQVTM and CDR2 ANQGSEA. Trimming took 2 bases from V and 7 from J; bases not matched to a gene: 14. The CDR3 length is 17 residues. The CDR3 here is CSVERAFGQGISGELFF. The CDR3 bases are TGCAGCGTTGAAAGGGCGTTCGGACAGGGGATTAGCGGGGAGCTGTTTTTT.

This clonotype has a count of ten or more. This sequence joins TRBV29-1 and TRBJ2-1, with 10 bases aligning to TRBD2. J was trimmed by 8 bases and V by 3 bases; bases with no gene match: 7. This CDR3 region has 14 residues. Germline V CDR1 and CDR2: SQVTM, ANQGSEA. For the CDR3, the DNA is TGCAGCGTTGATTCTAGCGGGAGAGTCTATGAGCAGTTCTTC. The encoded protein is CSVDSSGRVYEQFF.

At least ten counts were recorded for this clonotype. J is TRBJ1-1 and V is TRBV5-1, with TRBD1 as a possible D gene (5 bases). Trimming took 2 bases from V and 4 from J, leaving 15 bases between them. The CDR3 runs 15 residues. Germline-derived CDR1 and CDR2 are SGHRS and YFSETQ. The CDR3 loop is CASSFSGGRITEAFF. The CDR3 DNA is TGCGCCAGCAGCTTCTCTGGGGGTAGAATCACTGAAGCTTTCTTT.

The chain joins TRBV6-1 to TRBJ2-2; TRBD1 is a possible D gene (6 bases). Germline CDR1 and CDR2: MNHNS and SASEGT. Trimming pared 6 bases from V and 5 bases from J, leaving 10 bases between. The CDR3 is made up of 13 amino acids. CDR3 coding DNA: TGTGCCAGCAGAGAAACAGGGACCGGGGAGCTGTTTTTT. Its protein is CASRETGTGELFF.

This chain links TRBV7-9 with TRBJ2-7; unclear D gene. The CDR3 covers 14 residues. CDR1 and CDR2 from the germline V gene are SEHNR and FQNEAQ (reference sequence). V lost 5 bases and J 6 bases, leaving 17 bases between the germline ends. CDR3 sequence reads: CASSIGLGLGEQYF. The CDR3 nucleotides are TGTGCCAGCAGCATCGGTTTGGGTCTTGGCGAGCAGTACTTC.

Only a few counts were recorded for this clonotype. The chain has TRBV4-1 and TRBJ1-4; D not certain. The V gene lost 0 bases and the J gene lost 0 bases, with 8 bases spanning the gap. The germline V gene has CDR1 MGHRA and CDR2 YSYEKL. The CDR3 contains 16 residues. This CDR3 is CASSQDAVATNEKLFF. The DNA of the CDR3 is TGCGCCAGCAGCCAAGACGCAGTAGCAACTAATGAAAAACTGTTTTTT.

This clonotype has a count of ten or more. The chain is built from TRBV29-1 and TRBJ2-7; 8 bases match TRBD1. The CDR3 has 14 residues. The germline V gene encodes CDR1 SQVTM and CDR2 ANQGSEA. Germline trimming cut 6 bases from V and 0 bases from J; bases unmatched to any gene: 7. CDR3: CSVRDRGLSYEQYF. CDR3 in DNA: TGCAGCGTACGTGACAGGGGCCTCTCCTACGAGCAGTACTTC.

The V call is TRBV5-1, the J call TRBJ2-1; possible D gene TRBD1, 5 bases. This CDR3 is built from 16 residues. The germline V gene encodes CDR1 SGHRS and CDR2 YFSETQ. The V end was cut by 4 bases, the J end by 2 bases, with 16 bases between. CDR3 DNA: TGCGCCAGCAGCCCCAGCGTGGTAGGGGCCTACAATGAGCAGTTCTTC. Encoded protein: CASSPSVVGAYNEQFF.

In its sample, this clonotype was seen many times. V usage is TRBV20-1 and J usage is TRBJ2-1; unclear D gene. The germline V gene has CDR1 DFQATT and CDR2 SNEGSKA (reference sequence). V was pared by 0 bases and J by 8 bases, with 8 bases between. The CDR3 length is 12 residues. Here the CDR3 reads CSARDHVDEQFF. In DNA form, the CDR3 reads TGCAGTGCTAGAGATCACGTGGATGAGCAGTTCTTC.